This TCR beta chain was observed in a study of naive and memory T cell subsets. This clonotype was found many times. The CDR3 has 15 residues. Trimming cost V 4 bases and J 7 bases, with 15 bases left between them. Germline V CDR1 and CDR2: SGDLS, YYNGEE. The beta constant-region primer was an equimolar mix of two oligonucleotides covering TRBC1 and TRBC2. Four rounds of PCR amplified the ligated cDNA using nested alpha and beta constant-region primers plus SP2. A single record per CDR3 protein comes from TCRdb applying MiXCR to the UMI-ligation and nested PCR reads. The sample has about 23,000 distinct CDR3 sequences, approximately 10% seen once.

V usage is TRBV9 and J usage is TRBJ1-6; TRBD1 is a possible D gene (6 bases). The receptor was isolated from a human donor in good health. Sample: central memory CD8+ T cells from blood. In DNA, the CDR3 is TGTGCCAGCAGCTATGGGGGGCTAGGGAATTCACCCCTCCACTTT. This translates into CASSYGGLGNSPLHF. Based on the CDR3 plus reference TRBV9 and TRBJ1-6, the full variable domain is DSGVTQTPKHLITATGQRVTLRCSPRSGDLSVYWYQQSLDQGLQFLIQYYNGEERAKGNILERFSAQQFPDLHSELNLSSLELGDSALYFCASSYGGLGNSPLHFGNGTRLTVT.